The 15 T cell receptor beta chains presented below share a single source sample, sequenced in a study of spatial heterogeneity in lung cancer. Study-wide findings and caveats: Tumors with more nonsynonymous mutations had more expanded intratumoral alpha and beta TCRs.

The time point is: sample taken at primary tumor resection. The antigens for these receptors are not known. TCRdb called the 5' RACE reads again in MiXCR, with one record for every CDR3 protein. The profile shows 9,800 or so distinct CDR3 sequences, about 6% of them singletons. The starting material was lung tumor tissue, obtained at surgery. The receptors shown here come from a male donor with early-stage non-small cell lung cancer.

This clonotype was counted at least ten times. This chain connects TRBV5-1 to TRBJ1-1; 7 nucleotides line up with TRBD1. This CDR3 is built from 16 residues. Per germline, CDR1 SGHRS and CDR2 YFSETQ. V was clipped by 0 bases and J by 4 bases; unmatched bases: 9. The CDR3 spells CASSLDRGGGGTEAFF. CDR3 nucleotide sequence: TGCGCCAGCAGCTTGGACAGGGGAGGAGGGGGCACTGAAGCTTTCTTT.

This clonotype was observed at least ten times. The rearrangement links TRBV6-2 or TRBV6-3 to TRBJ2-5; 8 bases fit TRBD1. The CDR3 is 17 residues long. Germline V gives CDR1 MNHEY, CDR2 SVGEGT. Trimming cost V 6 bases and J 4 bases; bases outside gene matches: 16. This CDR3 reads CASRPQPVRTGPETQYF. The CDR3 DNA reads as TGTGCCAGCAGACCCCAACCCGTCAGGACAGGGCCAGAGACCCAGTACTTC.

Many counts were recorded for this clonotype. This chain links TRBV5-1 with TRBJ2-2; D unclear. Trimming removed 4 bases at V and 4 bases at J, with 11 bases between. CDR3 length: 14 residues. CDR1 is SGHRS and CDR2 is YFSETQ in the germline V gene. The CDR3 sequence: CASSEVVGTGELFF. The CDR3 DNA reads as TGCGCCAGCAGCGAGGTAGTCGGCACCGGGGAGCTGTTTTTT.

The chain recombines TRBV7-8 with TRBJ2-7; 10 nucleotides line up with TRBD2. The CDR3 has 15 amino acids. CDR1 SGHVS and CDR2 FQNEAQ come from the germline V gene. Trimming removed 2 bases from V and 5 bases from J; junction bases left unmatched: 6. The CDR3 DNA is TGTGCCAGCAGCTTAAAGGCTAGCGGGAGCCACGAGCAGTACTTC. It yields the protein CASSLKASGSHEQYF.

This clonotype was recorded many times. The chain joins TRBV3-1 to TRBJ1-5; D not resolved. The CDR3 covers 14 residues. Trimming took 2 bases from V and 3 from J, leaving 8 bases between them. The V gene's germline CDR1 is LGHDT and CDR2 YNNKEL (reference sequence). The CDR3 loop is CASSQSRDNQPQHF. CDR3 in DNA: TGTGCCAGCAGCCAAAGTAGGGACAATCAGCCCCAGCATTTT.

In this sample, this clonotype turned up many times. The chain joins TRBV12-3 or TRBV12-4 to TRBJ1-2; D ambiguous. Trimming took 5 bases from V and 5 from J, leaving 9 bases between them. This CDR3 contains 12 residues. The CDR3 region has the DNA TGTGCCAGCAGTATTGGGCGGTATGGCTACACCTTC. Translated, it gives CASSIGRYGYTF.

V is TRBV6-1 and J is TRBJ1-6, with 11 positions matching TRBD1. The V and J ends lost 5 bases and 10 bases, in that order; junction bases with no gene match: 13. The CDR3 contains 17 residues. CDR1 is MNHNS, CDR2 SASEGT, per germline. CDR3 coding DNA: TGTGCCAGCAGTATCCGGGACAGGGGGTCCCTCGGGTCACCCCTCCACTTT. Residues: CASSIRDRGSLGSPLHF.

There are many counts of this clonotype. CDR3 sequence: CSARDLLGTSGTDTQYF. The CDR3 DNA reads as TGCAGTGCTAGAGATCTATTGGGGACTAGCGGCACAGATACGCAGTATTTT. This chain links TRBV20-1 with TRBJ2-3; 10 positions agree with TRBD2. This CDR3 is 17 amino acids long. Unmatched junction bases numbered 7, after V lost 0 bases and J lost 1 base. Germline-derived CDR1 and CDR2 are DFQATT and SNEGSKA (reference sequence).

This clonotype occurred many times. CDR3 amino acids: CASSQETLARTQYF. The DNA for the CDR3 is TGTGCCAGCAGCCAGGAAACACTAGCGAGAACGCAGTATTTT. The V gene is TRBV6-1, the J gene TRBJ2-3, with TRBD2 matching over 7 bases. From germline, CDR1 is MNHNS and CDR2 SASEGT. V shed 6 bases, J shed 9 bases, and the junction held 12 bases outside the gene matches. The CDR3 has 14 amino acids.

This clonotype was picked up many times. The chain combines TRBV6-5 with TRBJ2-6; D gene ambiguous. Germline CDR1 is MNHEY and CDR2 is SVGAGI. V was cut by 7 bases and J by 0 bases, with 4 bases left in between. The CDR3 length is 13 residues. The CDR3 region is CASKSSGANVLTF. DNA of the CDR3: TGTGCCAGCAAAAGCTCTGGGGCCAACGTCCTGACTTTC.

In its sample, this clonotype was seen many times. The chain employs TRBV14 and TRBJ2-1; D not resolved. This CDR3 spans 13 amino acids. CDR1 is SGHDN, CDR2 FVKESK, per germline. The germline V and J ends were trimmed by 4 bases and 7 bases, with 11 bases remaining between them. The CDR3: CASSPFPANEQFF. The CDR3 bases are TGTGCCAGCAGCCCGTTCCCGGCTAATGAGCAGTTCTTC.

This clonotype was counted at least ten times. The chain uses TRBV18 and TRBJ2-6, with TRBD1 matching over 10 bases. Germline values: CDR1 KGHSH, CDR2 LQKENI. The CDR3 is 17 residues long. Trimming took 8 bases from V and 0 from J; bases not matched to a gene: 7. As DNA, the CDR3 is TGTGCCAGCCGGCCGGGACAGGGGAGCTCTGGGGCCAACGTCCTGACTTTC. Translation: CASRPGQGSSGANVLTF.

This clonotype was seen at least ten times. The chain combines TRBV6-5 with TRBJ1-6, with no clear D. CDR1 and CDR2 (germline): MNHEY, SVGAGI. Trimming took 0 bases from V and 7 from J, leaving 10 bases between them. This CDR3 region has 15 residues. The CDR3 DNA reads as TGTGCCAGCAGTTACTCCCGGACGGGGAATTCACCCCTCCACTTT. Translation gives CASSYSRTGNSPLHF.

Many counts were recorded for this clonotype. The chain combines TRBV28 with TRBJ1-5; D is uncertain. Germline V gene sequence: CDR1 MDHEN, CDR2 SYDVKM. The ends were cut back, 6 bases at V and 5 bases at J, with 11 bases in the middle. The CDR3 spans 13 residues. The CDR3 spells CASRGGQHQPQHF. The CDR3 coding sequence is TGTGCCAGCAGGGGCGGGCAACATCAGCCCCAGCATTTT.

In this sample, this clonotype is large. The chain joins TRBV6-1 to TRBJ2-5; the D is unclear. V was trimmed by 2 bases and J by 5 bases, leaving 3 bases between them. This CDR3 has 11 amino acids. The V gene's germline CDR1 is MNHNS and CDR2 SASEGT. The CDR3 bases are TGTGCCAGCAGTGAAACGGAGACCCAGTACTTC. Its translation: CASSETETQYF.